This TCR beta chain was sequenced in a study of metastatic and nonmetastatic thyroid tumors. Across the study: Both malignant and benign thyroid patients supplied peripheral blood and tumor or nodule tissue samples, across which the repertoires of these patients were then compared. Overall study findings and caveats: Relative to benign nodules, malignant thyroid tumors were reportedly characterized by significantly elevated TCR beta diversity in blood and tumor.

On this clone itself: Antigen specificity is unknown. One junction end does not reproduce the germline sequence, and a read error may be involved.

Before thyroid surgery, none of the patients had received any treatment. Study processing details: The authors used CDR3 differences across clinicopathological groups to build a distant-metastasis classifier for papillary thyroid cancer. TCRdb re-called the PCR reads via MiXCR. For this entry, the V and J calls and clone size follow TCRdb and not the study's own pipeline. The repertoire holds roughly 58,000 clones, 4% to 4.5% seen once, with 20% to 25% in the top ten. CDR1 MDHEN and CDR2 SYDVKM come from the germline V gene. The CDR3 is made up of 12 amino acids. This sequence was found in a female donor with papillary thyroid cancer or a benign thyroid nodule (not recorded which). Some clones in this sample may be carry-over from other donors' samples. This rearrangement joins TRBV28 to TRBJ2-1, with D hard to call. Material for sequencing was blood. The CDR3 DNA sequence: TGTGCCACCAGTTTATCTTGGGATGAGCAGTTCTTC. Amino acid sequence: CATSLSWDEQFF.